The clone carrying this TCR beta chain was observed many times. The target antigen is unknown. CDR1 and CDR2 (germline): LGHDT, YNNKEL (reference sequence). V was pared by 6 bases and J by 3 bases, with 3 bases of the junction left unmatched. The CDR3 consists of 13 residues. The data stem from a study of identical twins. Notes on the study in general: In monozygotic twins, models underestimated the sharing of out-of-frame TCR alpha. Some out-of-frame alpha sequences were shared by twins, and these showed excess low generation probability.

TCRdb itself ran the 5' RACE reads through MiXCR, one entry per CDR3 protein. This table has 130,000 to 150,000 distinct CDR3 sequences, around 3.4% appearing once. This clonotype originated in a man aged 18 to 29 in good health. Sequences were obtained from memory T cells sorted from blood. The chain employs TRBV3-1 and TRBJ2-5; TRBD2 matches 8 bases. Written as DNA, the CDR3 is TGTGCCAGCAGGGTACTAGCGGAAGAGACCCAGTACTTC. Amino acids: CASRVLAEETQYF.